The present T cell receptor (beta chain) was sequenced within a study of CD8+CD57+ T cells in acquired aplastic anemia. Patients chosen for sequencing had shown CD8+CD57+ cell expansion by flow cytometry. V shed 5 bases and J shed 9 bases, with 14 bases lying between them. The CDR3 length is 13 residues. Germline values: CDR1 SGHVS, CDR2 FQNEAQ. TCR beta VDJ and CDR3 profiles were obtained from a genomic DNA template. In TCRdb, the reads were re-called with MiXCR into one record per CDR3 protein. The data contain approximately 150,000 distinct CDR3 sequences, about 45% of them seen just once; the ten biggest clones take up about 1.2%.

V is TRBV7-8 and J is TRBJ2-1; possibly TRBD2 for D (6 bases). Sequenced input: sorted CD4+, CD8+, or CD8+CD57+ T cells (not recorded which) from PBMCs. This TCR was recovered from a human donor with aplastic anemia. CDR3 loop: CASSMGPGSEQFF. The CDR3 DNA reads TGTGCCAGCAGCATGGGACCCGGGAGTGAGCAGTTCTTC.